This T cell receptor (beta chain) came from a study of blood T cell repertoires in COVID-19. TCRdb's table, derived via immunoSEQ multiplex PCR, lists solely in-frame clones and lacks some. The data contain about 50,000 clones, around 86% of them singletons. This CDR3 spans 15 amino acids. Germline lookup yields CDR1 LNHDA and CDR2 SQIVND (reference sequence). V dropped 3 bases and J dropped 5 bases, with 16 bases sitting between them. This receptor was identified in a human donor in a cohort sampled during active COVID-19. The V call is TRBV19, the J call TRBJ1-1; possibly TRBD1 for D (6 bases). Source material: peripheral blood. CDR3 coding DNA: TGTGCCAGTAGTATGGGAACAGGGTCCGGGACTGAAGCTTTCTTT. Translating gives CASSMGTGSGTEAFF.